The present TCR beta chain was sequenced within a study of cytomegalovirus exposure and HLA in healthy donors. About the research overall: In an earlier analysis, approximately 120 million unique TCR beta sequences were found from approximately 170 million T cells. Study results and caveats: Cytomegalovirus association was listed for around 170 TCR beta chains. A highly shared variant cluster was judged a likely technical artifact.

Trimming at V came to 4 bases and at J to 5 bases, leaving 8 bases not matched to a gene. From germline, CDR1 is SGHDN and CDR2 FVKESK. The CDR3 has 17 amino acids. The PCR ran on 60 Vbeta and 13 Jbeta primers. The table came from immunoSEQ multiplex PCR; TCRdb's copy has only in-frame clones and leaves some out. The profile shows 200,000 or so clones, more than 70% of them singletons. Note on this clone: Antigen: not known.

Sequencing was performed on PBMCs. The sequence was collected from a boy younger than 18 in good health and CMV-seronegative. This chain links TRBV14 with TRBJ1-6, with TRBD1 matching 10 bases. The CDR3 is CASSLGQGSFHNSPLHF. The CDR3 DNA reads TGTGCCAGCAGCCTGGGACAGGGGAGTTTTCATAATTCACCCCTCCACTTT.